The 18 T cell receptor beta chains presented below share a single source sample, sequenced in a study of cytomegalovirus exposure and HLA in healthy donors. The PCR ran on 60 Vbeta and 13 Jbeta primers. Sequencing was performed with immunoSEQ multiplex PCR; in TCRdb, only in-frame clones are kept and a portion is missing. The sample has some 120,000 clones, more than 70% seen once. The sample comprised PBMCs. All receptors come from a man between 25 and 39 years old in good health and CMV-seronegative.

This chain joins TRBV10-1 and TRBJ2-7, with TRBD1 matching over 9 bases. CDR1 and CDR2 (germline): WNHNN, SYGVQD (reference sequence). V trimming: 6 bases; J trimming: 6 bases; junction bases outside the gene matches: 6. The CDR3 runs 13 residues. This CDR3 is CASSPGQGREQYF. The CDR3 nucleotides read TGCGCCAGCAGCCCGGGACAGGGTCGCGAGCAGTACTTC.

This clone appeared a few times. The rearrangement links TRBV21-1 to TRBJ2-7; TRBD1, the table's D call, was not compared with the DNA. TRBV21-1 is assigned pseudogene status. The CDR3 is 18 residues long. The CDR3 here is CASSCRPRWQGRPYEQYF. CDR3 coding DNA: TGTGCCAGCAGCTGTCGACCTAGGTGGCAGGGGCGACCCTACGAGCAGTACTTC.

The J gene is TRBJ2-4, the V gene TRBV6-4; 7 bases map to TRBD1. The CDR3 loop spans 14 amino acids. V lost 9 bases, J lost 3 bases, and 8 bases stayed unmatched. Per the germline V gene, CDR1 is MRHNA and CDR2 is SNTAGT. The CDR3 sequence is CASARGCVKNIQYF. CDR3 coding DNA: TGTGCCAGTGCCAGGGGGTGTGTCAAAAACATTCAGTACTTC.

The chain uses TRBV28 and TRBJ1-1; 9 bases fit TRBD1. The CDR3 runs 12 residues. The germline CDR1 and CDR2 sequences are MDHEN and SYDVKM. The V and J ends lost 8 bases and 5 bases, in that order; junction bases with no gene match: 3. The CDR3 nucleotides read TGTGCCAGCGAGGGACAGGGAACTGAAGCTTTCTTT. Its protein is CASEGQGTEAFF.

This chain joins TRBV9 and TRBJ1-1; tentative D call: TRBD1 (5 bases). V gave up 0 bases and J gave up 4 bases, with 10 bases separating them. Germline-derived CDR1 and CDR2 are SGDLS and YYNGEE. The CDR3 sequence is 14 residues long. The DNA of the CDR3 is TGTGCCAGCAGCGTAGAAAGGGGATCCACTGAAGCTTTCTTT. It translates to CASSVERGSTEAFF.

As DNA, the CDR3 is TGTGCCAGCAGTTTCAGAGGGGGTATATGGAATGAGCAGTTCTTC. Its protein product is CASSFRGGIWNEQFF. The chain has TRBV28 and TRBJ2-1; TRBD1 is a possible D gene (6 bases). This CDR3 has 15 amino acids. Germline assignment: CDR1 MDHEN and CDR2 SYDVKM. The V end was cut by 3 bases, the J end by 7 bases, with 16 bases between.

This clone occurred a few times. This chain connects TRBV7-8 to TRBJ1-2, with D unclear. The CDR3 sequence is 14 residues long. The V gene's germline CDR1 is SGHVS and CDR2 FQNEAQ. The V end lost 1 base, the J end lost 0 bases, and 6 bases lay between the germline ends. CDR3 protein: CASSLVPANYGYTF. For the CDR3, the DNA is TGTGCCAGCAGCTTAGTGCCGGCTAACTATGGCTACACCTTC.

This clone has just a few counts. The V gene is TRBV6-1, the J gene TRBJ2-7; 10 positions match TRBD2. The V and J ends lost 7 bases and 4 bases, in that order; junction bases with no gene match: 10. The CDR3 is made up of 15 amino acids. Germline CDR1 reads MNHNS; CDR2 reads SASEGT. Here the CDR3 reads CASTRLAGEIYEQYF. The CDR3 DNA follows: TGTGCCAGCACCCGTCTAGCGGGGGAGATATACGAGCAGTACTTC.

The genes are TRBV25-1 and TRBJ1-5; TRBD1 is a possible D gene (6 bases). In germline, CDR1 is MGHDK, CDR2 SYGVNS. Trimming shortened V by 3 bases and J by 4 bases, and 22 bases separated the two germline ends. The CDR3 spans 18 residues. The DNA of the CDR3 is TGTGCCAGCAGTGATGGCTCGGGTGGGGACATTGGTAATCAGCCCCAGCATTTT. Encoded protein: CASSDGSGGDIGNQPQHF.

V gene TRBV9 combines with J gene TRBJ2-2; D possibly corresponds to TRBD1 (6 bases). With 2 bases removed from V and 6 bases from J, the gap between germline ends came to 11 bases. CDR1 is SGDLS and CDR2 is YYNGEE in the germline V gene. This CDR3 has 14 amino acids. Here the CDR3 reads CASSVDRLSGELFF. CDR3 DNA: TGTGCCAGCAGCGTTGACAGGCTTTCCGGGGAGCTGTTTTTT.

This sequence joins TRBV5-6 and TRBJ2-5, with 7 bases lining up with TRBD1. CDR3 size: 13 residues. V was clipped by 4 bases and J by 2 bases; unmatched bases: 2. Germline V gene lookup returns CDR1 SGHDT and CDR2 YYEEEE. CDR3 protein: CASSRQGQETQYF. The CDR3 nucleotides are TGTGCCAGCAGCAGACAGGGTCAAGAGACCCAGTACTTC.

The chain combines TRBV5-6 with TRBJ2-7; D may be TRBD1 (6 bases). The CDR3 has 14 amino acids. CDR1 SGHDT and CDR2 YYEEEE come from the germline V gene. Trimming took off 4 bases at V and 1 base at J, with 12 bases between the two ends. CDR3 coding DNA: TGTGCCAGCAGCCCGAACAGGGTGTCCTACGAGCAGTACTTC. Translation gives CASSPNRVSYEQYF.

This clone was seen only once. The chain is built from TRBV4-1 and TRBJ2-2; perhaps TRBD2 as D (6 bases). CDR1 and CDR2 from the germline V gene are MGHRA and YSYEKL. Trimming removed 1 base at V and 5 bases at J, with 11 bases between. The CDR3 totals 15 residues. The CDR3 sequence is CASSQVWGVTGELFF. The CDR3 region has the DNA TGCGCCAGCAGCCAAGTCTGGGGGGTTACCGGGGAGCTGTTTTTT.

The chain joins TRBV19 to TRBJ1-2, with TRBD1 matching 8 bases. V dropped 3 bases and J dropped 5; count of bases not matched to a gene: 8. The CDR3 totals 15 residues. CDR1 is LNHDA, CDR2 SQIVND, per germline (reference sequence). CDR3 residues: CASSMVRGHWYGYTF. Here the CDR3 DNA reads TGTGCCAGTAGTATGGTCAGGGGGCATTGGTATGGCTACACCTTC.

V usage is TRBV4-1 and J usage is TRBJ1-2; D ambiguous. Germline CDR1 and CDR2: MGHRA and YSYEKL. Trimming shortened V by 1 base and J by 4 bases, and 7 bases separated the two germline ends. CDR3 length: 13 residues. This CDR3 reads CASSQGRGYGYTF. CDR3 coding DNA: TGCGCCAGCAGCCAAGGACGGGGCTATGGCTACACCTTC.

There are a few counts of this clone. This chain joins TRBV15 and TRBJ2-5, with 12 bases aligning to TRBD2. CDR1 is LNHNV and CDR2 is YYDKDF in the germline V gene (reference sequence). The ends lost 1 base at V and 8 bases at J; junction bases unmatched: 5. This CDR3 comprises 15 residues. In DNA, the CDR3 is TGTGCCACCAGCAGAGTACTAGCGGGGGGTGGTACCCAGTACTTC. Translated: CATSRVLAGGGTQYF.

In its sample, this clone was seen once. The chain has TRBV29-1 and TRBJ1-2; TRBD1 might be the D (6 bases). This CDR3 contains 11 residues. CDR1 and CDR2 from the germline V gene are SQVTM and ANQGSEA. Between the trimmed V and J ends, which lost 3 bases and 7 bases, there was a span of 9 bases. This CDR3 reads CSVETGSGYTF. Written as DNA, the CDR3 is TGCAGCGTTGAGACAGGATCTGGCTACACCTTC.

The gene calls are TRBV30 and TRBJ1-1; 7 bases agree with TRBD1. Germline CDR1 reads GTSNPN; CDR2 reads SVGIG (reference sequence). V shed 1 base and J 4 bases; nucleotides not matched to a gene: 9. The CDR3 is 15 amino acids. The CDR3 DNA sequence: TGTGCCTGGAGTGCTTCACAGGGGCGGGTCACTGAAGCTTTCTTT. Translation gives CAWSASQGRVTEAFF.